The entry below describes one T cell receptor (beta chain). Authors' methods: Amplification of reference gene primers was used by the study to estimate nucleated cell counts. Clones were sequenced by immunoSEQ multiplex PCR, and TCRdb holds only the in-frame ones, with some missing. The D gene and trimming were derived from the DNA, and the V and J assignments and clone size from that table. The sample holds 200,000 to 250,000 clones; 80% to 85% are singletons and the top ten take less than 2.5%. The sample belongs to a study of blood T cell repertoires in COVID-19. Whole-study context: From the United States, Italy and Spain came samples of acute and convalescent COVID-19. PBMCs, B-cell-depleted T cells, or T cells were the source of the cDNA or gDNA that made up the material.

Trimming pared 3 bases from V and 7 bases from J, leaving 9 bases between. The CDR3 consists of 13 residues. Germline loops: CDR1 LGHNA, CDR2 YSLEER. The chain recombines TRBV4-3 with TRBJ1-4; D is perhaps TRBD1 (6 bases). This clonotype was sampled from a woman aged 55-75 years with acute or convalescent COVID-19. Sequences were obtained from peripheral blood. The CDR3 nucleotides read TGCGCCAGCAGCCACCCACAGGGTGAAAAACTGTTTTTT. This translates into CASSHPQGEKLFF.